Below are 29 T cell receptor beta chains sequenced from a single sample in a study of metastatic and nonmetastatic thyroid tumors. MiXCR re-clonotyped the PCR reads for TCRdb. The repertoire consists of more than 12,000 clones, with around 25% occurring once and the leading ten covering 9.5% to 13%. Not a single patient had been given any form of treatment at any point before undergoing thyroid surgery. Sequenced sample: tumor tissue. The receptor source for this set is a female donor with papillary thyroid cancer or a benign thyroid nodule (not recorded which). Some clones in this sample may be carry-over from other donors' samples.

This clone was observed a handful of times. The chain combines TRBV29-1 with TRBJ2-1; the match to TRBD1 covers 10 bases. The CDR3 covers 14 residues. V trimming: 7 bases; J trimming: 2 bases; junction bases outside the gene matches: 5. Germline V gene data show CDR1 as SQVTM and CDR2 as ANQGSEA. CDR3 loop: CSAIGTGAYNEQFF. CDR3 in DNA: TGCAGCGCCATCGGGACAGGGGCCTACAATGAGCAGTTCTTC.

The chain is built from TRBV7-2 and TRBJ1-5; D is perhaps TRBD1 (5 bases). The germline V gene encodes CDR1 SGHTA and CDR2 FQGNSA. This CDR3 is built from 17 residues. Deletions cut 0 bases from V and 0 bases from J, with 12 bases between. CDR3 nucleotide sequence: TGTGCCAGCAGCTTAGCGGGGGGGGTGCCTAGCAATCAGCCCCAGCATTTT. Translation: CASSLAGGVPSNQPQHF. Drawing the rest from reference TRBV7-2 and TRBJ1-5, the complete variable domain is GAGVSQSPSNKVTEKGKDVELRCDPISGHTALYWYRQSLGQGLEFLIYFQGNSAPDKSGLPSDRFSAERTGGSVSTLTIQRTQQEDSAVYLCASSLAGGVPSNQPQHFGDGTRLSIL.

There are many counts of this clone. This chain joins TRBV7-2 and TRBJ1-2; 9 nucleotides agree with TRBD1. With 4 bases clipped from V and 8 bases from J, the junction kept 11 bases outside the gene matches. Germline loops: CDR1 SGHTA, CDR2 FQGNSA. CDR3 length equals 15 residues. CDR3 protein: CASSSDSGQGLGYTF. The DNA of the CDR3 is TGTGCCAGCAGCTCAGACTCGGGACAGGGTCTGGGCTACACCTTC.

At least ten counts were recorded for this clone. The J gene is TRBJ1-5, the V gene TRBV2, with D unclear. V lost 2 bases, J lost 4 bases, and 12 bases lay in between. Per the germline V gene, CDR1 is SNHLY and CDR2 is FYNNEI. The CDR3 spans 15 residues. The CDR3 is CASSESRQPNQPQHF. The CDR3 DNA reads TGTGCCAGCAGTGAATCGAGGCAGCCTAATCAGCCCCAGCATTTT.

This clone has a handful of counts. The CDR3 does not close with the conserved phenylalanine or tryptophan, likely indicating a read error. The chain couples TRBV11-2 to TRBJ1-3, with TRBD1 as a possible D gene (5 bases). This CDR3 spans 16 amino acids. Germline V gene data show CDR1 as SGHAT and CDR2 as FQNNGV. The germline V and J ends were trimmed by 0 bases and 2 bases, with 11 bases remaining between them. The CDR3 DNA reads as TGTGCCAGCAGCTTAGAAGGGCAGGGCACTGGAAACACCATATATCCT. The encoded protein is CASSLEGQGTGNTIYP.

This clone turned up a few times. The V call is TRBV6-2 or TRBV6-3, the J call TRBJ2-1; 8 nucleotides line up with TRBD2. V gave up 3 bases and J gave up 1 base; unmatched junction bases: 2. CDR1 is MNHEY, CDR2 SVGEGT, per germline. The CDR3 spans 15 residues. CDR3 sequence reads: CASSYLAGSYNEQFF. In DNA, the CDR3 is TGTGCCAGCAGTTATCTAGCGGGTTCCTACAATGAGCAGTTCTTC.

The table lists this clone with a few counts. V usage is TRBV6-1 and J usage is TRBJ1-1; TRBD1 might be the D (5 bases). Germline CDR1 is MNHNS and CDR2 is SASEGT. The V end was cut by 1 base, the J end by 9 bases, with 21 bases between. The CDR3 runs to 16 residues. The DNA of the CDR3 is TGTGCCAGCAGTGAAGTGTTCTGGGTTTCGGGGACTCAAGCTTTCTTT. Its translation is CASSEVFWVSGTQAFF.

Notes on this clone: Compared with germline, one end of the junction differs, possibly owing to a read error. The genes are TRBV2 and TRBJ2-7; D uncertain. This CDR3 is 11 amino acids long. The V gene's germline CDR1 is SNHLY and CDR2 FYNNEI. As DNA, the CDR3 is TGTGCCATCAGTGCCTTGTACGAGCAGTACTTC. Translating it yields CAISALYEQYF.

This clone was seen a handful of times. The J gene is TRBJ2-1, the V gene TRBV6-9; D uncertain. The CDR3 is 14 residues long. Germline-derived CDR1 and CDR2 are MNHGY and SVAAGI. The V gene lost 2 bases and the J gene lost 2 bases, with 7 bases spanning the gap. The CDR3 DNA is TGTGCCAGCAGTTATGGTGGGACCTACAATGAGCAGTTCTTC. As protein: CASSYGGTYNEQFF.

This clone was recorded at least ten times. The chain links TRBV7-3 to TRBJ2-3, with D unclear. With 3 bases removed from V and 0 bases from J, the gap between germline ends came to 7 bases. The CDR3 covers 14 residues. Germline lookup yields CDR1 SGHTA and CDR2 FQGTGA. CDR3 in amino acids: CASSFGPSTDTQYF. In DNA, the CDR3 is TGTGCCAGCAGCTTCGGCCCTAGCACAGATACGCAGTATTTT.

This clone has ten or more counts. CDR3: CAIRPNQPNQQFF. CDR3 sequence (DNA): TGTGCCATCAGGCCTAACCAGCCCAACCAGCAGTTCTTC. This chain joins TRBV10-3 and TRBJ2-1; D ambiguous. The CDR3 covers 13 residues. Trimming took off 6 bases at V and 11 bases at J, with 17 bases between the two ends. Germline values: CDR1 ENHRY, CDR2 SYGVKD.

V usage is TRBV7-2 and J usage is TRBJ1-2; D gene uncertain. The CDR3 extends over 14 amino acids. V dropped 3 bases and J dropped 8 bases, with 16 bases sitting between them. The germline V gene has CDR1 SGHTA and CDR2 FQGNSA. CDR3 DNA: TGTGCCAGCAGCTTCTACACAACCTCGGGAGGCTACACCTTC. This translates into CASSFYTTSGGYTF.

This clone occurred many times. The CDR3 bases are TGTGCCAGCAGTCCCGAAGGTCCAAGCGGAGGGCAGGGCGTCTACGAGCAGTACTTC. Its protein is CASSPEGPSGGQGVYEQYF. V and J are TRBV28 and TRBJ2-7, with TRBD2 as a possible D gene (6 bases). The germline V gene has CDR1 MDHEN and CDR2 SYDVKM. The CDR3 totals 19 residues. Trimming removed 5 bases from V and 3 bases from J, with 29 bases in between.

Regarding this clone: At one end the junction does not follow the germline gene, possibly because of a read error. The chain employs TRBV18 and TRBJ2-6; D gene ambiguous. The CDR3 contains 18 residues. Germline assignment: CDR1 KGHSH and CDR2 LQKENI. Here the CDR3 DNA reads TGTGCCAGCTCACCTCAGTCGGGCGCCGTCTCTGGGTCCAACGTCCTTACTTTC. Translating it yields CASSPQSGAVSGSNVLTF.

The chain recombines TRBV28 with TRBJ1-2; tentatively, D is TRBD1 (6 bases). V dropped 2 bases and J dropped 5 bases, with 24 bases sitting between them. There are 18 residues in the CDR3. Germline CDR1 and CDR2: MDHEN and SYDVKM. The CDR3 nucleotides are TGTGCCAGCAGTTTAGGTTCCGGTCGTCCCGGGACACCATATGGCTACACCTTC. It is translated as CASSLGSGRPGTPYGYTF.

The CDR3 region has the DNA TGTGCCACCAGCAGAGAGGTTTCAGGAGGGTCCGAGCAGTACTTC. Translating it yields CATSREVSGGSEQYF. The V and J genes are TRBV15 and TRBJ2-7; TRBD2 might be the D (6 bases). Germline V gives CDR1 LNHNV, CDR2 YYDKDF (reference sequence). V was shortened by 0 bases and J by 6 bases, with 15 bases between the two germline ends. This CDR3 has 15 residues.

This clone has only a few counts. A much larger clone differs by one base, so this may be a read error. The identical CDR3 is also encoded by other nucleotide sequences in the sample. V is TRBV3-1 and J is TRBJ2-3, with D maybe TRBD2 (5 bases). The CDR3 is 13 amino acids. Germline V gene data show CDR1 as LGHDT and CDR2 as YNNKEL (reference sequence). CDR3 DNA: TGTGCCAGCAGCCAAGGGACTGGTGATACACAGTATTTT. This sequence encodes CASSQGTGDTQYF.

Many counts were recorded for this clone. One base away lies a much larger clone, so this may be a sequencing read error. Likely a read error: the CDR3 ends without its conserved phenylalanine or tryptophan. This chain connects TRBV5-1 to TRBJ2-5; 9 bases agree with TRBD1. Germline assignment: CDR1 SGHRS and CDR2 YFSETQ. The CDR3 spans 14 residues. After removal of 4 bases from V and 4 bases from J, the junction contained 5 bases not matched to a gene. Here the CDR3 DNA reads TGCGCCAGCAGCAATACAGGGGGCGGAGAGACCCAGTACTCC. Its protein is CASSNTGGGETQYS.

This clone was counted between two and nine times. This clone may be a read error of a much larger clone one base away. As DNA, the CDR3 is TGCAGCGTTGAGTCCTTCGGGACTAGCGGGAGGCAGTTCTTC. Amino acid sequence: CSVESFGTSGRQFF. The chain recombines TRBV29-1 with TRBJ2-1; 14 positions match TRBD2. With 3 bases clipped from V and 12 bases from J, the junction kept 7 bases outside the gene matches. Germline assignment: CDR1 SQVTM and CDR2 ANQGSEA. This CDR3 has 14 amino acids.

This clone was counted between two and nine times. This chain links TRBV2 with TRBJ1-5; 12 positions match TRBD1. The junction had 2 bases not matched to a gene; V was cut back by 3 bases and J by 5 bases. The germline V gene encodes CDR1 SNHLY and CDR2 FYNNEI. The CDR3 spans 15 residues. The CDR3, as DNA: TGTGCCAGCAGTGAGGGACAGGGGGCTCATCAGCCCCAGCATTTT. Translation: CASSEGQGAHQPQHF.

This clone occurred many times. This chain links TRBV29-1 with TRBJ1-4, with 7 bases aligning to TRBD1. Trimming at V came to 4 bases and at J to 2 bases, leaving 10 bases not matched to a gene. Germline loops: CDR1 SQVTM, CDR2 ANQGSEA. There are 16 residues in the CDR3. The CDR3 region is CSVGGQRGATNEKLFF. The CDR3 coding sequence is TGCAGCGTTGGGGGACAGCGGGGGGCTACTAATGAAAAACTGTTTTTT. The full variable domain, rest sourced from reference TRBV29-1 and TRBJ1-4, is SAVISQKPSRDICQRGTSLTIQCQVDSQVTMMFWYRQQPGQSLTLIATANQGSEATYESGFVIDKFPISRPNLTFSTLTVSNMSPEDSSIYLCSVGGQRGATNEKLFFGSGTQLSVL.

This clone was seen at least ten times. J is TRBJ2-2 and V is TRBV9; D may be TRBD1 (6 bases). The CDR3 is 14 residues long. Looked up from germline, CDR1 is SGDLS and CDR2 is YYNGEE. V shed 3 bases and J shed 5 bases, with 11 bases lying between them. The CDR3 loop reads CASSALTGTGELFF. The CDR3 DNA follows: TGTGCCAGCAGCGCCCTCACAGGGACCGGGGAGCTGTTTTTT.

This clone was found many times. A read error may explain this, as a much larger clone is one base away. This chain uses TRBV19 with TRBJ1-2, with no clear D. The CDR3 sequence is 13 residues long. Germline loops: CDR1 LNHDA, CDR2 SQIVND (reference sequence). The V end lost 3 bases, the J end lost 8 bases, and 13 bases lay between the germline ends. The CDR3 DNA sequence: TGTGCCAGTAGTATCGAATACCTAGACGGCTACACCTTC. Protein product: CASSIEYLDGYTF. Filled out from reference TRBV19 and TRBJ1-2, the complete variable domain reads DGGITQSPKYLFRKEGQNVTLSCEQNLNHDAMYWYRQDPGQGLRLIYYSQIVNDFQKGDIAEGYSVSREKKESFPLTVTSAQKNPTAFYLCASSIEYLDGYTFGSGTRLTVV.

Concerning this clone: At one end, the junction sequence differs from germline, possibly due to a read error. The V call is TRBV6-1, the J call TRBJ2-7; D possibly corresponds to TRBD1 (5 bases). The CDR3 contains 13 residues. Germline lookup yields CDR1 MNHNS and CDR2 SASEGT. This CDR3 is CASIRVLTYEQHF. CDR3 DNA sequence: TGTGCCAGCATCAGGGTACTTACCTACGAGCAGCACTTC.

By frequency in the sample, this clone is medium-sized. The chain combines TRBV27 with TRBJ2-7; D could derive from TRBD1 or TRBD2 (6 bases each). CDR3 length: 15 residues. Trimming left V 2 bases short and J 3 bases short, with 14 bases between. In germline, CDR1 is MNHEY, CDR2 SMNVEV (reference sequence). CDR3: CASSLEGEDYYEQYF. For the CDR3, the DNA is TGTGCCAGCAGTTTAGAGGGGGAGGACTACTACGAGCAGTACTTC.

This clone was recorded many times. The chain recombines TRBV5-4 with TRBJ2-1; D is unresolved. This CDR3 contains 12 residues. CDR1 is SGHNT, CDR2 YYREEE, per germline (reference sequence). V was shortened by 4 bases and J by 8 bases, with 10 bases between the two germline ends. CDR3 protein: CASSGRLDEQFF. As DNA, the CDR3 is TGTGCCAGCAGCGGGCGGTTAGATGAGCAGTTCTTC.

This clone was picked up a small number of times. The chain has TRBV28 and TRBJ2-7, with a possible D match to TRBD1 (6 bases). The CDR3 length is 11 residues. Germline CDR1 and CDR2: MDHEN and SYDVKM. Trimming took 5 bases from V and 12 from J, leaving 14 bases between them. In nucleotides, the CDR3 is TGTGCCAGCAGTATCGACAGGCGGCGGTACTTC. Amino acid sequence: CASSIDRRRYF.

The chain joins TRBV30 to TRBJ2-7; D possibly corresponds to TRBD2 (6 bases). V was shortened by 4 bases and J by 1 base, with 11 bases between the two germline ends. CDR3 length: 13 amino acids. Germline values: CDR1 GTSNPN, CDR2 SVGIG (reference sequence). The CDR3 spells CAWMEGISYEQYF. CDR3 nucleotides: TGTGCCTGGATGGAGGGGATATCCTACGAGCAGTACTTC.

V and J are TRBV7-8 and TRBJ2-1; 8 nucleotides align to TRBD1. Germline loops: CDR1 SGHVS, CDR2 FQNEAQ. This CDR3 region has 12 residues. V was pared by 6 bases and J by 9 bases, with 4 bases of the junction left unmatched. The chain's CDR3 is CASSDRGGEQFF. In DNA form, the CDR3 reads TGTGCCAGCAGTGACAGGGGAGGTGAGCAGTTCTTC.